These 19 T cell receptor beta chains came from one sample sequenced in a study of T-cell reconstitution after alpha-beta-depleted transplantation in children (dated by TCRdb to about 2016). Libraries were constructed by PCR. Sequencing used an Illumina HiSeq 2500. Molecular barcoding was employed in the preparation of TCR libraries, with unique molecular identifiers being used to normalize TCRbeta repertoire quantification. TCRdb ran its own pipeline on the public reads, namely fastp trimming at Q25 and MiXCR clone calling, and kept in-frame beta chains. Every entry covers one CDR3 protein and lists the most common genes and DNA from its rows. This sample lists approximately 200,000 distinct CDR3 sequences; about 14% were detected once. The ten biggest clones cover roughly 13% of the sample. Sequenced here: PBMCs from the stem cell graft donor, sampled from the stem cell graft. The receptors were gathered from a human donor who donated a stem cell graft to a child with acute lymphoblastic leukemia.

Ten or more counts support this clonotype. The rearrangement uses TRBV7-2 and TRBJ2-2; a weak D match, TRBD2 (6 bases). CDR1 is SGHTA, CDR2 FQGNSA, per germline. Trimming left V 5 bases short and J 1 base short, with 8 bases between. CDR3 length: 14 residues. The CDR3 DNA reads as TGTGCCAGCAGCCCGGGACTGAACACCGGGGAGCTGTTTTTT. Its translation: CASSPGLNTGELFF.

The chain employs TRBV12-3 or TRBV12-4 and TRBJ1-1; no clear D gene. Trimming removed 2 bases from V and 1 base from J, with 8 bases in between. The CDR3 runs 14 residues. The CDR3, as DNA: TGTGCCAGCAGTTTACGGCCAGGGAACACTGAAGCTTTCTTT. Translated: CASSLRPGNTEAFF.

The chain carries TRBV19 and TRBJ2-1; 11 bases line up with TRBD2. Germline assignment: CDR1 LNHDA and CDR2 SQIVND (reference sequence). The CDR3 is 15 amino acids. V lost 5 bases, J lost 7 bases, and 7 bases stayed unmatched. Written as DNA, the CDR3 is TGTGCCAGTAGTGCTGTAGCGGGAGGGCCAAATGAGCAGTTCTTC. It yields the protein CASSAVAGGPNEQFF.

This clonotype was detected a few times. This chain connects TRBV7-9 to TRBJ1-1; 12 nucleotides agree with TRBD1. The CDR3 runs to 15 residues. Trimming removed 2 bases from V and 10 bases from J; junction bases left unmatched: 8. The germline V gene has CDR1 SEHNR and CDR2 FQNEAQ (reference sequence). CDR3 DNA sequence: TGTGCCAGCAGCTTACTTGGGACAGGGGGCTGGACAGCTTTCTTT. Its translation: CASSLLGTGGWTAFF.

This clonotype was seen repeatedly, ten times or more. The gene calls are TRBV28 and TRBJ1-6; D may be TRBD1 (5 bases). Trimming shortened V by 7 bases and J by 7 bases, and 11 bases separated the two germline ends. The CDR3 spans 13 residues. Per the germline V gene, CDR1 is MDHEN and CDR2 is SYDVKM. The CDR3: CASKQAENSPLHF. The CDR3 nucleotides read TGTGCCAGCAAACAGGCAGAGAATTCACCCCTCCACTTT.

This chain uses TRBV6-6 with TRBJ2-7; D is unresolved. CDR3 length equals 15 residues. Trimming pared 4 bases from V and 0 bases from J, leaving 13 bases between. Germline assignment: CDR1 MNHNY and CDR2 SVGAGI (reference sequence). This CDR3 reads CASSSGGRPSYEQYF. For the CDR3, the DNA is TGTGCCAGCAGTTCGGGCGGCAGGCCCTCCTACGAGCAGTACTTC.

In its sample, this clonotype was seen a few times. The rearrangement joins TRBV5-1 to TRBJ2-7; TRBD1 matches 8 bases. From germline, CDR1 is SGHRS and CDR2 YFSETQ. The CDR3 covers 16 residues. Germline trimming cut 4 bases from V and 1 base from J; bases unmatched to any gene: 10. The DNA of the CDR3 is TGCGCCAGCAGCCCGCCACAGGGGGTAACTTCCTACGAGCAGTACTTC. Residues: CASSPPQGVTSYEQYF.

Many counts were recorded for this clonotype. V is TRBV12-3 or TRBV12-4 and J is TRBJ2-1; 10 positions match TRBD2. The CDR3 sequence is 15 residues long. J lost 7 bases, V lost 1 base, and 4 bases had no gene match. The CDR3 DNA is TGTGCCAGCAGTTTAGAGGGACTAGCGATTAATGAGCAGTTCTTC. Encoded protein: CASSLEGLAINEQFF.

This clonotype was seen at least ten times. CDR3 region: CASSLWAGQTGETQYF. The CDR3 nucleotides are TGTGCCAGCAGTTTGTGGGCAGGGCAAACTGGGGAGACCCAGTACTTC. The V call is TRBV28, the J call TRBJ2-5; TRBD1 might be the D (5 bases). The CDR3 loop spans 16 amino acids. Germline loops: CDR1 MDHEN, CDR2 SYDVKM. V lost 3 bases and J lost 5, with 19 bases in between. Based on the CDR3 plus reference TRBV28 and TRBJ2-5, the full variable domain is DVKVTQSSRYLVKRTGEKVFLECVQDMDHENMFWYRQDPGLGLRLIYFSYDVKMKEKGDIPEGYSVSREKKERFSLILESASTNQTSMYLCASSLWAGQTGETQYFGPGTRLLVL.

The table lists this clonotype with many counts. The gene calls are TRBV5-5 and TRBJ2-3, with 9 bases identical to TRBD2. The CDR3 runs 16 residues. Germline trimming cut 0 bases from V and 3 bases from J; bases unmatched to any gene: 5. CDR1 SGHKS and CDR2 YYEKEE come from the germline V gene (reference sequence). Written as DNA, the CDR3 is TGTGCCAGCAGCTTGGGTCTTAGCGGGAGAACAGATACGCAGTATTTT. Translated, it gives CASSLGLSGRTDTQYF.

The rearrangement joins TRBV7-6 to TRBJ1-3, with D perhaps matching TRBD1 (5 bases). The V and J ends lost 3 bases and 3 bases respectively, with 18 bases between them. Germline V lookup: CDR1 SGHVS, CDR2 FNYEAQ. This CDR3 has 17 residues. This CDR3 reads CASSFRASAAVGNTIYF. CDR3 sequence (DNA): TGTGCCAGCAGCTTCAGGGCGTCGGCCGCCGTTGGAAACACCATATATTTT.

In its sample, this clonotype was seen many times. The chain combines TRBV6-5 with TRBJ2-3; a possible D gene is TRBD1 (5 bases). Trimming took off 2 bases at V and 6 bases at J, with 12 bases between the two ends. The CDR3 is made up of 14 amino acids. Germline assignment: CDR1 MNHEY and CDR2 SVGAGI. This CDR3 reads CASSYDSRPDTQYF. The CDR3, as DNA: TGTGCCAGCAGTTACGACAGCCGTCCGGATACGCAGTATTTT.

This chain links TRBV9 with TRBJ2-7, with D perhaps matching TRBD1 or TRBD2 (5 bases each). Trimming cost V 3 bases and J 6 bases, with 19 bases left between them. This CDR3 comprises 15 residues. The germline CDR1 and CDR2 sequences are SGDLS and YYNGEE. The DNA for the CDR3 is TGTGCCAGCAGCGCACAGGCGATTGCGAGGGGCGAGCAGTACTTC. It translates to CASSAQAIARGEQYF.

This clonotype was seen repeatedly, ten times or more. V and J are TRBV5-1 and TRBJ2-5; D gene uncertain. Germline V gene sequence: CDR1 SGHRS, CDR2 YFSETQ. V was clipped by 4 bases and J by 1 base, with 5 bases between them. The CDR3 loop spans 12 amino acids. The CDR3 sequence: CASSPLQETQYF. The CDR3 coding sequence is TGCGCCAGCAGCCCCCTCCAAGAGACCCAGTACTTC.

The V and J genes are TRBV4-1 and TRBJ2-2; D uncertain. V was clipped by 9 bases and J by 7 bases, with 15 bases between them. There are 13 residues in the CDR3. CDR1 and CDR2 (germline): MGHRA, YSYEKL. CDR3 coding DNA: TGCGCCAGTACCACTTGGGGTCTCGGGGAGCTGTTTTTT. It codes for CASTTWGLGELFF.

The sample holds a few counts of this clonotype. CDR3: CSAPPWAGAGANVLTF. CDR3 nucleotides: TGCAGCGCCCCCCCCTGGGCAGGGGCTGGGGCCAACGTCCTGACTTTC. The chain recombines TRBV29-1 with TRBJ2-6; a weak D match, TRBD1 (6 bases). Per the germline V gene, CDR1 is SQVTM and CDR2 is ANQGSEA. V shed 7 bases and J shed 2 bases, with 18 bases lying between them. The CDR3 consists of 16 residues. Filled out from reference TRBV29-1 and TRBJ2-6, the complete variable domain reads SAVISQKPSRDICQRGTSLTIQCQVDSQVTMMFWYRQQPGQSLTLIATANQGSEATYESGFVIDKFPISRPNLTFSTLTVSNMSPEDSSIYLCSAPPWAGAGANVLTFGAGSRLTVL.

This clonotype was seen only once. The chain combines TRBV7-2 with TRBJ2-1, with D maybe TRBD2 (6 bases). The germline gives CDR1 SGHTA, CDR2 FQGNSA. Trimming removed 5 bases at V and 2 bases at J, with 13 bases between. The CDR3 contains 15 residues. The CDR3 DNA reads as TGTGCCAGCAGCGCGGGGACCCAGACCTACAATGAGCAGTTCTTC. Residues: CASSAGTQTYNEQFF.

In its sample, this clonotype was seen many times. The genes are TRBV27 and TRBJ2-1; 10 positions agree with TRBD2. The length of the CDR3 is 15 residues. Trimming removed 4 bases from V and 8 bases from J; junction bases left unmatched: 8. The V gene's germline CDR1 is MNHEY and CDR2 SMNVEV (reference sequence). The CDR3 loop reads CASSSLAGGAHEQFF. The CDR3 DNA follows: TGTGCCAGCAGTTCCTTAGCGGGGGGAGCCCATGAGCAGTTCTTC.

Ten or more counts support this clonotype. The chain links TRBV12-3 or TRBV12-4 to TRBJ1-1, with no clear D. V was shortened by 6 bases and J by 7 bases, with 15 bases between the two germline ends. The CDR3 is 13 residues long. The CDR3 region is CASSSGHRGEAFF. The CDR3 region has the DNA TGTGCCAGCAGCTCCGGGCACCGTGGTGAAGCTTTCTTT.